These 17 T cell receptor beta chains share one sample of origin, sequenced in a study of identical twins (dated by TCRdb to the mid-2010s). The method was 5' RACE. Sequenced using an Illumina HiSeq 2000. TCRdb applied fastp at Q25 and MiXCR to the public reads, then kept only in-frame beta chains. Entries that share a CDR3 protein sequence are merged under the most common genes and DNA. The sample table holds about 530,000 distinct CDR3 sequences, of which about 22% were seen once. Approximately 0.52% of the sample comes from the top ten. These sequences were also reported in another study, on yellow fever vaccine responses in identical twins.

The specimen sequenced was CD4+ T cells sorted from blood. The receptor source for this set is a woman aged 18-35 years in good health.

This clonotype was seen only a few times. The chain couples TRBV5-1 to TRBJ2-7; 7 positions match TRBD1. Germline-derived CDR1 and CDR2 are SGHRS and YFSETQ. The CDR3 is made up of 15 amino acids. The junction had 16 bases not matched to a gene; V was cut back by 9 bases and J by 4 bases. The CDR3 reads CATQLRTGDQYEQYF. The CDR3 DNA reads as TGCGCCACCCAACTCAGGACAGGCGATCAATACGAGCAGTACTTC.

The V gene is TRBV6-1, the J gene TRBJ1-1; D unresolved. The germline CDR1 and CDR2 sequences are MNHNS and SASEGT. Trimming shortened V by 8 bases and J by 7 bases, and 14 bases separated the two germline ends. The CDR3 covers 12 residues. The CDR3 nucleotides read TGTGCCAGCCGCGTAATGGAGGATGAAGCTTTCTTT. Translating it yields CASRVMEDEAFF.

The chain combines TRBV20-1 with TRBJ1-2; D gene uncertain. Germline V gene lookup returns CDR1 DFQATT and CDR2 SNEGSKA (reference sequence). V shed 3 bases and J shed 4 bases, with 18 bases lying between them. The CDR3 extends over 15 amino acids. This CDR3 is CSARLRFPIRYGYTF. The CDR3 bases are TGCAGTGCTAGGCTTCGTTTCCCCATTCGCTATGGCTACACCTTC.

The rearrangement joins TRBV29-1 to TRBJ2-7, with TRBD1 identical over 8 bases. This CDR3 has 13 residues. CDR1 SQVTM and CDR2 ANQGSEA come from the germline V gene. The V segment lost 3 bases and the J segment 0 bases; nucleotides outside the gene matches: 1. The CDR3 nucleotides are TGCAGCGTTGAGGGACAGGCCTCCTACGAGCAGTACTTC. Residues: CSVEGQASYEQYF.

This clonotype appeared a few times. The J gene is TRBJ2-3, the V gene TRBV2; 7 nucleotides line up with TRBD1. CDR3 length: 16 amino acids. The V gene's germline CDR1 is SNHLY and CDR2 FYNNEI. Trimming removed 6 bases from V and 0 bases from J; junction bases left unmatched: 9. Here the CDR3 DNA reads TGTGCCAGCAGACCCGGACAGGTCCTTAGCACAGATACGCAGTATTTT. Translation: CASRPGQVLSTDTQYF.

CDR3 nucleotides: TGCAGCGTTGATTTCTCGCAGCCAGCCACAGATACGCAGTATTTT. Translation: CSVDFSQPATDTQYF. The rearrangement joins TRBV29-1 to TRBJ2-3, with D hard to call. The CDR3 runs to 15 residues. Germline assignment: CDR1 SQVTM and CDR2 ANQGSEA. V gave up 3 bases and J gave up 2 bases, with 15 bases separating them.

This clonotype was counted a few times. The rearrangement uses TRBV27 and TRBJ2-7; 11 bases are shared with TRBD2. The CDR3 sequence is 16 residues long. Trimming took 5 bases from V and 0 from J; bases not matched to a gene: 6. Germline V gene data show CDR1 as MNHEY and CDR2 as SMNVEV (reference sequence). The CDR3 DNA sequence: TGTGCCAGCAGTAAAACTAGCGGGGGTTACTCCTACGAGCAGTACTTC. Translated: CASSKTSGGYSYEQYF.

This rearrangement joins TRBV5-6 to TRBJ2-2, with D hard to call. Looked up from germline, CDR1 is SGHDT and CDR2 is YYEEEE. Trimming took 1 base from V and 1 from J, leaving 8 bases between them. The CDR3 runs 15 residues. CDR3 loop: CASSLSRRNTGELFF. The CDR3 DNA follows: TGTGCCAGCAGCTTGTCCAGGAGGAACACCGGGGAGCTGTTTTTT.

This chain connects TRBV27 to TRBJ2-7; D unresolved. The V gene lost 8 bases and the J gene lost 7 bases, with 18 bases spanning the gap. CDR1 and CDR2 from the germline V gene are MNHEY and SMNVEV (reference sequence). This CDR3 spans 13 amino acids. The DNA of the CDR3 is TGTGCCAGCGCGACTCCTCCCCTGTCGGAGCAGTACTTC. Translating gives CASATPPLSEQYF.

The gene calls are TRBV5-1 and TRBJ2-2; TRBD2 might be the D (5 bases). V lost 1 base to trimming and J lost 2 bases, with 15 bases between them. Germline loops: CDR1 SGHRS, CDR2 YFSETQ. CDR3 length equals 17 residues. The CDR3 loop reads CASSLPSGRTNTGELFF. The CDR3 DNA follows: TGCGCCAGCAGCTTGCCCAGCGGACGGACTAACACCGGGGAGCTGTTTTTT.

This clonotype was counted only a few times. The rearrangement links TRBV12-3 or TRBV12-4 to TRBJ1-6; no reliable D call. CDR3 size: 15 residues. The V and J ends lost 6 bases and 3 bases respectively, with 12 bases between them. CDR3 amino acids: CASRPSTLYNSPLHF. The CDR3 coding sequence is TGTGCCAGCAGACCCTCGACCCTCTATAATTCACCCCTCCACTTT.

CDR3 nucleotide sequence: TGTGCCAGCAGTTTGGAACACCGAGATTCTGGAAACACCATATATTTT. Translating it yields CASSLEHRDSGNTIYF. J is TRBJ1-3 and V is TRBV28, with D unresolved. The CDR3 has 16 amino acids. Per the germline V gene, CDR1 is MDHEN and CDR2 is SYDVKM. The ends were cut back, 3 bases at V and 1 base at J, with 13 bases in the middle.

This sequence joins TRBV2 and TRBJ1-5; TRBD1 matches 7 bases. Germline assignment: CDR1 SNHLY and CDR2 FYNNEI. This CDR3 has 13 residues. J was trimmed by 5 bases and V by 6 bases; bases with no gene match: 4. In DNA form, the CDR3 reads TGTGCCAGCAGGGGACAGCCGGATCAGCCCCAGCATTTT. Translating it yields CASRGQPDQPQHF.

This clonotype was observed a handful of times. The gene calls are TRBV20-1 and TRBJ2-1, with D tentatively TRBD1 or TRBD2 (5 bases each). The CDR3 is 13 residues long. Germline-derived CDR1 and CDR2 are DFQATT and SNEGSKA (reference sequence). Trimming removed 6 bases at V and 10 bases at J, with 19 bases between. CDR3 sequence (DNA): TGCAGTGCCGACCGGGACCCCGGTCGGGAGCAGTTCTTC. It codes for CSADRDPGREQFF.

CDR3: CASSLGTSGARTDTQYF. CDR3 coding DNA: TGTGCCAGCAGCCTCGGGACTAGCGGAGCCCGCACAGATACGCAGTATTTT. V usage is TRBV7-3 and J usage is TRBJ2-3, with 11 bases identical to TRBD2. The germline CDR1 and CDR2 sequences are SGHTA and FQGTGA. The V segment lost 5 bases and the J segment 1 base; nucleotides outside the gene matches: 8. The CDR3 is 17 amino acids.

This chain joins TRBV7-8 and TRBJ2-1; D is perhaps TRBD1 or TRBD2 (6 bases each). Germline V CDR1 and CDR2: SGHVS, FQNEAQ. This CDR3 has 16 residues. Trimming stripped 0 bases from V and 4 bases from J, with 13 bases between. CDR3 bases: TGTGCCAGCAGCTTAGCGGGGGGCCTTCTTTACAATGAGCAGTTCTTC. Translation: CASSLAGGLLYNEQFF.

The chain uses TRBV7-8 and TRBJ1-1, with a weak D call TRBD1 (6 bases). The germline CDR1 and CDR2 sequences are SGHVS and FQNEAQ. V dropped 1 base and J dropped 1 base, with 10 bases sitting between them. The CDR3 runs to 15 residues. In DNA, the CDR3 is TGTGCCAGCAGCTTAGGGGGGGCCTCGAACACTGAAGCTTTCTTT. Residues: CASSLGGASNTEAFF.